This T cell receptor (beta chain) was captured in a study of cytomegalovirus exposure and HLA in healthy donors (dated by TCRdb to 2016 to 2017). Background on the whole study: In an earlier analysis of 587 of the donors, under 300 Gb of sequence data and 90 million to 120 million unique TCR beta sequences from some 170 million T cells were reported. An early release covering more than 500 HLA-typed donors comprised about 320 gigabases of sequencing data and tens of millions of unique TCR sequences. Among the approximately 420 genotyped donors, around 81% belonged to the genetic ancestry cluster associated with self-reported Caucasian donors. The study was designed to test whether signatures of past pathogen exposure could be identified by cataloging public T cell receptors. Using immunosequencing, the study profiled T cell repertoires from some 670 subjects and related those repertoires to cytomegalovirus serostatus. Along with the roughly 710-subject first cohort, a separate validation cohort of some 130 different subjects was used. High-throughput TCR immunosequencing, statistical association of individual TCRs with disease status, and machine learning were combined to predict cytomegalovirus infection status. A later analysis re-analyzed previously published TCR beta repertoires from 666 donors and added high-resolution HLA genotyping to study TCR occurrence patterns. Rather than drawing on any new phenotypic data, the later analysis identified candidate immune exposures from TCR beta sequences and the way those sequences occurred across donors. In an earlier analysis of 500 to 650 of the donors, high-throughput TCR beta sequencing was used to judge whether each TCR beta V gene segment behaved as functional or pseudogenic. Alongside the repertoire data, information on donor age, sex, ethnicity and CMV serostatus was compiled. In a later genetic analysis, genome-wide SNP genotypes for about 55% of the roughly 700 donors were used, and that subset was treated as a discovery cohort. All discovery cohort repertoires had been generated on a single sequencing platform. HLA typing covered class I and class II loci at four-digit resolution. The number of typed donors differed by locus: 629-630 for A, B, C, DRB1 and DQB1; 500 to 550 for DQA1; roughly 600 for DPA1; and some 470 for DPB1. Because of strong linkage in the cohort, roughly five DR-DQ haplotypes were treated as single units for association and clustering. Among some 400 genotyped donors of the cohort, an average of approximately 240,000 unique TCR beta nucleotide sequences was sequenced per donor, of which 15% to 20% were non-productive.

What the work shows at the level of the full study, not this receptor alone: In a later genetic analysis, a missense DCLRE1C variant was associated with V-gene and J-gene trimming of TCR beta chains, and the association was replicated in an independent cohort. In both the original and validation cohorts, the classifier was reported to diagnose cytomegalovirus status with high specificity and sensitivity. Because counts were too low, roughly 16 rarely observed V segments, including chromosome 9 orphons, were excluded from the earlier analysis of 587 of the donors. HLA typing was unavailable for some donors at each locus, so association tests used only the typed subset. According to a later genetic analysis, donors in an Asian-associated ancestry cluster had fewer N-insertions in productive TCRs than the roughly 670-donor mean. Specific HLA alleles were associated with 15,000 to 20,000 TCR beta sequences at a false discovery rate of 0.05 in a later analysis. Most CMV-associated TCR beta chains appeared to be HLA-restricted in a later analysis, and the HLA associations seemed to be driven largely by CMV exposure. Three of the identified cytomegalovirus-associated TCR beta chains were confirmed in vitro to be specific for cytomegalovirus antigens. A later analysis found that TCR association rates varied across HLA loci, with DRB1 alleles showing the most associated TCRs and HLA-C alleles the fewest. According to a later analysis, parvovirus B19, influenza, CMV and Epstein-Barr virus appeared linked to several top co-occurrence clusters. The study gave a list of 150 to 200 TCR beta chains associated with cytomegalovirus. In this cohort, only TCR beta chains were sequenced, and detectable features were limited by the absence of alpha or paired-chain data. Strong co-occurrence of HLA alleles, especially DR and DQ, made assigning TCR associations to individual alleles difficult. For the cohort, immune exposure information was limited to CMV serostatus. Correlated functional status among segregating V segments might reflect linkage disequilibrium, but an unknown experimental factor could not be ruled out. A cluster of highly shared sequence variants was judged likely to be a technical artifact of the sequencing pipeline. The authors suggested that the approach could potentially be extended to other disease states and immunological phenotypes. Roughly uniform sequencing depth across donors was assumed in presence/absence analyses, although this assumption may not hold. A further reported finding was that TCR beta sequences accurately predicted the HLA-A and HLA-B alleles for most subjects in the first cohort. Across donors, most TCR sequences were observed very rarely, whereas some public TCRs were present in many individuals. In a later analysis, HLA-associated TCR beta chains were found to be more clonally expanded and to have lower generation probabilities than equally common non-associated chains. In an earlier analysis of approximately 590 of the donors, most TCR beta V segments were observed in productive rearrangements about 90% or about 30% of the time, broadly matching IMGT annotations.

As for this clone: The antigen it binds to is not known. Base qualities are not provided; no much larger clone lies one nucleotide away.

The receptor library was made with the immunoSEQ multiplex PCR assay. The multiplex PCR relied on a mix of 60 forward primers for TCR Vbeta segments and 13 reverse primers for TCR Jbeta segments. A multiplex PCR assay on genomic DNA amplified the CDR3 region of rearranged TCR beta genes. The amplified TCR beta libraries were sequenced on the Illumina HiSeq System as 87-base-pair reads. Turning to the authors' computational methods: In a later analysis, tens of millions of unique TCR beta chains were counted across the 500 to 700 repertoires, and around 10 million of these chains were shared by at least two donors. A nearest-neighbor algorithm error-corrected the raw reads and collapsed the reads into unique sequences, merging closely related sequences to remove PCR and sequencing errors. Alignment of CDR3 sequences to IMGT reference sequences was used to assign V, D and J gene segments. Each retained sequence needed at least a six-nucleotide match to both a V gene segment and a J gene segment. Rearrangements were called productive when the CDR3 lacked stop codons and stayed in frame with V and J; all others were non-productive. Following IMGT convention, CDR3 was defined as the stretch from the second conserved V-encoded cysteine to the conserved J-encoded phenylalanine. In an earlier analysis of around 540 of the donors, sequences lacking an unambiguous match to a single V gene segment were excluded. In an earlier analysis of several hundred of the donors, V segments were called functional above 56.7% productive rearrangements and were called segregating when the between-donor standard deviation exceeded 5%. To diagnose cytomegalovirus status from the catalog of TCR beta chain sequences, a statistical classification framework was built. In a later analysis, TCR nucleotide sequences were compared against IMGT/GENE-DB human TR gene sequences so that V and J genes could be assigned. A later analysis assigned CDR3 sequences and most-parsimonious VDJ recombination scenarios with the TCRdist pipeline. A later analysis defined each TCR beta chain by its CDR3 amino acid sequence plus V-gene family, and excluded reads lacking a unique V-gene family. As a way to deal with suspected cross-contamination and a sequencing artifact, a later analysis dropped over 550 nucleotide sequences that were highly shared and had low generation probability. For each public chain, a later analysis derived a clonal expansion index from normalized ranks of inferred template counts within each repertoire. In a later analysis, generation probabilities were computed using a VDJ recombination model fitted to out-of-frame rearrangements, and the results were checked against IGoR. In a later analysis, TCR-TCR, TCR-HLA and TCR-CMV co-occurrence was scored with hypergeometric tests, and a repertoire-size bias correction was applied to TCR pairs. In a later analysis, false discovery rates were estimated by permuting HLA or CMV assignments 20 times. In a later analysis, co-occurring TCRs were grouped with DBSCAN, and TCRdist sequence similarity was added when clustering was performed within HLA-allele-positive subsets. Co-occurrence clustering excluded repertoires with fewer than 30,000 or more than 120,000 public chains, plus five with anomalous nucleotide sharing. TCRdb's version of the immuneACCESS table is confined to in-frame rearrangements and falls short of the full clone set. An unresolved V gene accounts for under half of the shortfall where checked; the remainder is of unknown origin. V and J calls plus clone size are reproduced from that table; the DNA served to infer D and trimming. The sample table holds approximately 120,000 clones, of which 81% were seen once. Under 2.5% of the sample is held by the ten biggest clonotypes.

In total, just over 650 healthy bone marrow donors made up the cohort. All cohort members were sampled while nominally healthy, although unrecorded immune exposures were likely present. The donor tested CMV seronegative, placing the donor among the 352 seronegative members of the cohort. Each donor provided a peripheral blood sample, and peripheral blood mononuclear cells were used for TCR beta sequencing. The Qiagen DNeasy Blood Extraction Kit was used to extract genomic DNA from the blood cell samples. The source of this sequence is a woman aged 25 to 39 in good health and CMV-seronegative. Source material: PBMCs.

The CDR3 reads as follows: CASSYTLQPQHF. The nucleotide sequence reads TGTGCCAGCAGTTACACTCTTCAGCCCCAGCATTTT. The sequence joins TRBV6-6 to TRBJ1-5; the D gene cannot be resolved reliably. V is shortened by 2 bases, J by 6 bases, and the region joining them spans 5 bases. For CDR1 and CDR2, the germline V gene (reference sequence) lists MNHNY and SVGAGI. Spanning cysteine to phenylalanine, the CDR3 consists of 12 amino acids. The read is trimmed to its CDR3 DNA, 36 bases read in frame from base 1.